Below, 14 T cell receptor beta chains from the same sample are listed, as sequenced in a study of blood T cell repertoires in COVID-19. Using immunoSEQ multiplex PCR, the repertoire was profiled, and TCRdb retains in-frame clones only, with some absent. This table holds a few hundred thousand clones, around 88% found once. Specimen: PBMCs or T cells enriched from blood (not recorded which). These receptors were collected from a woman in her thirties or forties with acute COVID-19.

The genes are TRBV18 and TRBJ1-4, with no clear D. V dropped 0 bases and J dropped 5 bases, with 7 bases sitting between them. The CDR3 runs 14 residues. In germline, CDR1 is KGHSH, CDR2 LQKENI. For the CDR3, the DNA is TGTGCCAGCTCACCACCGTCGGAGAATGAAAAACTGTTTTTT. Encoded protein: CASSPPSENEKLFF.

The chain couples TRBV7-9 to TRBJ2-7, with D tentatively TRBD2 (6 bases). Deletions cut 11 bases from V and 2 bases from J, with 13 bases between. Germline CDR1 is SEHNR and CDR2 is FQNEAQ (reference sequence). The length of the CDR3 is 12 residues. CDR3 protein: CAGGTLAYEQYF. The CDR3 DNA reads as TGTGCCGGGGGGACGCTTGCCTACGAGCAGTACTTC.

This clone was seen only a few times. V and J are TRBV25-1 and TRBJ1-2, with D possibly TRBD1 on 6 matching bases. The V gene's germline CDR1 is MGHDK and CDR2 SYGVNS. V gave up 6 bases and J gave up 1 base, with 12 bases separating them. The CDR3 loop spans 14 amino acids. CDR3 region: CASREAGDNYGYTF. In DNA, the CDR3 is TGTGCCAGCAGGGAAGCAGGGGATAACTATGGCTACACCTTC.

The V and J genes are TRBV27 and TRBJ1-1; 7 bases agree with TRBD1. This CDR3 has 15 amino acids. V was clipped by 0 bases and J by 6 bases; unmatched bases: 7. Per germline, CDR1 MNHEY and CDR2 SMNVEV (reference sequence). CDR3 sequence: CASSLSTGLRAEAFF. For the CDR3, the DNA is TGTGCCAGCAGTTTATCGACAGGGCTACGTGCTGAAGCTTTCTTT.

This clone was seen only once. The rearrangement joins TRBV9 to TRBJ1-2, with 7 positions matching TRBD1. In germline, CDR1 is SGDLS, CDR2 YYNGEE. Trimming removed 0 bases from V and 0 bases from J; junction bases left unmatched: 11. The CDR3 length is 18 residues. In nucleotides, the CDR3 is TGTGCCAGCAGCGTAGCGGGTCAGGGGGAATTTTCTAACTATGGCTACACCTTC. This gives the protein CASSVAGQGEFSNYGYTF.

The chain joins TRBV13 to TRBJ2-2; TRBD2 is a possible D gene (6 bases). Trimming stripped 0 bases from V and 3 bases from J, with 11 bases between. The CDR3 covers 16 residues. The germline V gene has CDR1 PRHDT and CDR2 FYEKMQ (reference sequence). DNA for the CDR3: TGTGCCAGCAGCTTAGGCCGGAGGAGGGACACCGGGGAGCTGTTTTTT. Protein product: CASSLGRRRDTGELFF.

V gene TRBV18 combines with J gene TRBJ2-3; TRBD2 matches at 8 bases. There are 14 residues in the CDR3. V lost 1 base and J lost 4; bases outside the gene matches: 1. The germline CDR1 and CDR2 sequences are KGHSH and LQKENI. The CDR3 loop reads CASSPLRGADTQYF. The CDR3 DNA reads TGTGCCAGCTCACCACTGCGGGGGGCAGATACGCAGTATTTT.

The chain uses TRBV9 and TRBJ1-2; a weak D match, TRBD1 (5 bases). CDR3 size: 16 residues. From germline, CDR1 is SGDLS and CDR2 YYNGEE. The V end lost 3 bases, the J end lost 3 bases, and 18 bases lay between the germline ends. The CDR3 here is CASSALAARDYYGYTF. In nucleotides, the CDR3 is TGTGCCAGCAGCGCTTTGGCGGCCAGGGATTACTATGGCTACACCTTC.

The V and J genes are TRBV5-1 and TRBJ2-5; 7 bases map to TRBD2. The V gene's germline CDR1 is SGHRS and CDR2 YFSETQ. V shed 3 bases and J 7 bases; nucleotides not matched to a gene: 9. The CDR3 is 14 residues long. CDR3 loop: CASSYTDWEGTQYF. DNA of the CDR3: TGCGCCAGCAGCTATACCGATTGGGAGGGGACCCAGTACTTC.

This clone was counted a single time. The chain couples TRBV18 to TRBJ2-7, with TRBD1 identical over 9 bases. The CDR3 is 14 residues long. CDR1 and CDR2 (germline): KGHSH, LQKENI. Trimming took 2 bases from V and 8 from J; bases not matched to a gene: 7. As DNA, the CDR3 is TGTGCCAGCTCACCATCAGGACAGGGGATCCAGCAGTACGTC. This sequence encodes CASSPSGQGIQQYV.

In its sample, this clone was seen a few times. This chain links TRBV2 with TRBJ1-1, with D unclear. Per the germline V gene, CDR1 is SNHLY and CDR2 is FYNNEI. Trimming cost V 5 bases and J 3 bases, with 10 bases left between them. The CDR3 runs to 13 residues. CDR3: CASSRETYTEAFF. The CDR3 DNA reads TGTGCCAGCAGTAGGGAGACATACACTGAAGCTTTCTTT.

The gene calls are TRBV19 and TRBJ1-5, with D uncertain. V lost 5 bases to trimming and J lost 3 bases, with 14 bases between them. Germline CDR1 reads LNHDA; CDR2 reads SQIVND (reference sequence). CDR3 length: 15 residues. The CDR3, as DNA: TGTGCCAGTAGTGAATCACAGAGCTCCAATCAGCCCCAGCATTTT. Protein: CASSESQSSNQPQHF.

This rearrangement joins TRBV19 to TRBJ2-7; 9 bases line up with TRBD1. Germline V lookup: CDR1 LNHDA, CDR2 SQIVND (reference sequence). The length of the CDR3 is 16 residues. The junction had 9 bases not matched to a gene; V was cut back by 1 base and J by 5 bases. CDR3 bases: TGTGCCAGTAGTATAGTACCTGGGACAGGGAGCCACGAGCAGTACTTC. It is translated as CASSIVPGTGSHEQYF.

This sequence joins TRBV11-3 and TRBJ2-1; TRBD2 matches 10 bases. V lost 1 base, J lost 9 bases, and 3 bases stayed unmatched. This CDR3 contains 14 residues. Germline V gene lookup returns CDR1 SGHNT and CDR2 YENEEA. DNA for the CDR3: TGTGCCAGCAGCTTAGTCCGGACTAGCGGTGAGCAGTTCTTC. This sequence encodes CASSLVRTSGEQFF.